This T cell receptor (beta chain) was captured by sequencing in a study of beta chain features in type 1 diabetes. This clone was detected a few times. The CDR3 sequence is 15 residues long. Germline V CDR1 and CDR2: GTSNPN, SVGIG (reference sequence). Trimming left V 4 bases short and J 0 bases short, with 14 bases between. Isolated RNA was reverse transcribed in full, so expressed TCRB transcripts were sequenced. Libraries were prepared by immunoSEQ multiplex PCR; TCRdb keeps only in-frame clonotypes and omits some of them. The sample consists of over 40,000 clones, around 50% of them appearing once.

The sequencing sample was made of Tregs from blood. This clonotype was sampled from a woman aged 18-29 years in good health. This chain connects TRBV30 to TRBJ2-3; perhaps TRBD1 as D (6 bases). The CDR3 region has the DNA TGTGCCTGGACAGGACAGACAACTAGCACAGATACGCAGTATTTT. This codes for CAWTGQTTSTDTQYF.